These 2 T cell receptor beta chains share one sample of origin, sequenced in a study of preoperative IRX-2 immunotherapy in early breast cancer. Regarding treatment: preoperative locoregional IRX-2 cytokine immunotherapy. Clones were sequenced by immunoSEQ multiplex PCR, and TCRdb holds only the in-frame ones, with some missing. Seen here are 35,000 to 45,000 clones, approximately 80% observed once, and the top ten hold about 1%. Material: tumor tissue, obtained after IRX-2 immunotherapy. The receptors originated from a human donor with breast cancer.

The chain has TRBV28 and TRBJ1-1, with a possible D match to TRBD1 (6 bases). This CDR3 has 14 amino acids. Deletions cut 2 bases from V and 6 bases from J, with 13 bases between. The V gene's germline CDR1 is MDHEN and CDR2 SYDVKM. CDR3 loop: CASSLEMGGAEAFF. In DNA, the CDR3 is TGTGCCAGCAGTTTAGAGATGGGGGGCGCTGAAGCTTTCTTT.

The chain joins TRBV11-3 to TRBJ2-3, with 8 nucleotides matching TRBD1. The junction had 6 bases not matched to a gene; V was cut back by 4 bases and J by 6 bases. Germline lookup yields CDR1 SGHNT and CDR2 YENEEA. The CDR3 has 14 amino acids. The DNA for the CDR3 is TGTGCCAGCAGCTCGAGCAGGGGGCGGGATACGCAGTATTTT. Translated, it gives CASSSSRGRDTQYF.